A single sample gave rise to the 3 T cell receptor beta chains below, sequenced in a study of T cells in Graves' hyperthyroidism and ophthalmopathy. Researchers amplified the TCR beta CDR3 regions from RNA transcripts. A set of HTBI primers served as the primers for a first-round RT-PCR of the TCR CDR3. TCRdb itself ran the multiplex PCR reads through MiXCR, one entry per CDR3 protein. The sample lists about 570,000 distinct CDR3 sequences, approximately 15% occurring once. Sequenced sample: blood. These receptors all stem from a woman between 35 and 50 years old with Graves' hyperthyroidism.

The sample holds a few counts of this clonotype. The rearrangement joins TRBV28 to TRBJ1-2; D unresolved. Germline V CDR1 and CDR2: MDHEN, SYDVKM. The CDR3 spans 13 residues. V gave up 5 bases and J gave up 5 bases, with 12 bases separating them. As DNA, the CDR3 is TGTGCCAGCAGTGAGACCTGGCCTTATGGCTACACCTTC. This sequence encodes CASSETWPYGYTF.

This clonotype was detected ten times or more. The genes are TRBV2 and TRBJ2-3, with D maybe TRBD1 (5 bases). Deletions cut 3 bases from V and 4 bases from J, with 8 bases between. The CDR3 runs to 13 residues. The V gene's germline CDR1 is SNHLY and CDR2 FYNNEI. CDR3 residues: CASSEGPPDTQYF. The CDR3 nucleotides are TGTGCCAGCAGTGAGGGGCCCCCAGATACGCAGTATTTT.

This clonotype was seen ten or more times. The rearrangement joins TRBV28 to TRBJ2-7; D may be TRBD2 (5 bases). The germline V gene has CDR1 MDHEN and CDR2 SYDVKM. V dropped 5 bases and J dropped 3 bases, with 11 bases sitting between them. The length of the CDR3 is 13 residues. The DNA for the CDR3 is TGTGCCAGCAGTCTGACTACCTACTACGAGCAGTACTTC. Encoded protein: CASSLTTYYEQYF.